The sample holds a few counts of the clone carrying this T cell receptor beta chain. This sample was taken from a study of T cells of healthy individuals. The CDR3 consists of 13 residues. Germline V gene sequence: CDR1 MNHEY, CDR2 SVGEGT. V gave up 3 bases and J gave up 3 bases, with 8 bases separating them. TCRdb reprocessed the 5' RACE reads with MiXCR, giving one entry per CDR3 protein. The data show 95,000 to 100,000 distinct CDR3 sequences, 17% seen once. The clonotype was recovered from a human donor in good health. The chain is built from TRBV6-2 or TRBV6-3 and TRBJ1-2; possible D gene TRBD1, 6 bases. In nucleotides, the CDR3 is TGTGCCAGCAGTTATGAGGGGGACTATGGCTACACCTTC. This translates into CASSYEGDYGYTF.